The 5 T cell receptor beta chains presented below share a single source sample, sequenced in a study of shared clonotypes between healthy human individuals. CD45RO-negative CD8 cells positively selected for CCR7 made up the naive population, which excluded terminally differentiated effector memory CD45RA+ cells. TCRdb's table, derived via immunoSEQ multiplex PCR, lists solely in-frame clones and lacks some. The sample holds roughly 2,000,000 clones, 90% to 95% seen once. Source material: naive CD8+ T cells from PBMCs. These receptors were obtained from a man aged 18 to 35 in good health. Some clones in this sample may be carry-over from other donors' samples.

The chain carries TRBV23-1 and TRBJ2-7, with D maybe TRBD2 (6 bases). TRBV23-1 belongs to the ORF category, with a function that is uncertain. The CDR3 contains 14 residues. The V and J ends lost 3 bases and 4 bases respectively, with 13 bases between them. CDR3 residues: CASSHPGREYEQYF. In nucleotides, the CDR3 is TGCGCCAGCAGTCATCCGGGACGGGAGTACGAGCAGTACTTC.

The count of this clone is one. The chain recombines TRBV7-6 with TRBJ2-1; no clear D gene. Germline CDR1 and CDR2: SGHVS and FNYEAQ. This CDR3 spans 16 amino acids. V shed 2 bases and J shed 0 bases, with 11 bases lying between them. The CDR3 sequence: CASSLFGESSYNEQFF. The CDR3 DNA is TGTGCCAGCAGCTTATTCGGCGAAAGCTCCTACAATGAGCAGTTCTTC.

The rearrangement uses TRBV10-3 and TRBJ1-1; no clear D gene. Looked up from germline, CDR1 is ENHRY and CDR2 is SYGVKD. This CDR3 is built from 15 residues. Trimming pared 3 bases from V and 5 bases from J, leaving 16 bases between. CDR3 in amino acids: CAISDVGPGYTEAFF. The CDR3 DNA reads as TGTGCCATCAGTGATGTCGGGCCGGGGTATACTGAAGCTTTCTTT.

The chain couples TRBV19 to TRBJ2-1, with 11 bases lining up with TRBD2. The CDR3 spans 15 residues. Trimming removed 3 bases from V and 9 bases from J; junction bases left unmatched: 7. Germline CDR1 is LNHDA and CDR2 is SQIVND (reference sequence). This CDR3 reads CASSISSGGSGEQFF. CDR3 nucleotide sequence: TGTGCCAGTAGTATCTCTAGCGGGGGGAGCGGTGAGCAGTTCTTC.

Comment on this clone: Other DNA sequences in this sample translate to the same CDR3. The rearrangement uses TRBV7-6 and TRBJ2-7; 11 bases are shared with TRBD1. The CDR3 spans 14 residues. CDR1 SGHVS and CDR2 FNYEAQ come from the germline V gene. The V segment lost 5 bases and the J segment 4 bases; nucleotides outside the gene matches: 4. CDR3 sequence: CASSPGQGAYEQYF. The CDR3 bases are TGTGCCAGCAGCCCTGGACAGGGGGCTTACGAGCAGTACTTC.